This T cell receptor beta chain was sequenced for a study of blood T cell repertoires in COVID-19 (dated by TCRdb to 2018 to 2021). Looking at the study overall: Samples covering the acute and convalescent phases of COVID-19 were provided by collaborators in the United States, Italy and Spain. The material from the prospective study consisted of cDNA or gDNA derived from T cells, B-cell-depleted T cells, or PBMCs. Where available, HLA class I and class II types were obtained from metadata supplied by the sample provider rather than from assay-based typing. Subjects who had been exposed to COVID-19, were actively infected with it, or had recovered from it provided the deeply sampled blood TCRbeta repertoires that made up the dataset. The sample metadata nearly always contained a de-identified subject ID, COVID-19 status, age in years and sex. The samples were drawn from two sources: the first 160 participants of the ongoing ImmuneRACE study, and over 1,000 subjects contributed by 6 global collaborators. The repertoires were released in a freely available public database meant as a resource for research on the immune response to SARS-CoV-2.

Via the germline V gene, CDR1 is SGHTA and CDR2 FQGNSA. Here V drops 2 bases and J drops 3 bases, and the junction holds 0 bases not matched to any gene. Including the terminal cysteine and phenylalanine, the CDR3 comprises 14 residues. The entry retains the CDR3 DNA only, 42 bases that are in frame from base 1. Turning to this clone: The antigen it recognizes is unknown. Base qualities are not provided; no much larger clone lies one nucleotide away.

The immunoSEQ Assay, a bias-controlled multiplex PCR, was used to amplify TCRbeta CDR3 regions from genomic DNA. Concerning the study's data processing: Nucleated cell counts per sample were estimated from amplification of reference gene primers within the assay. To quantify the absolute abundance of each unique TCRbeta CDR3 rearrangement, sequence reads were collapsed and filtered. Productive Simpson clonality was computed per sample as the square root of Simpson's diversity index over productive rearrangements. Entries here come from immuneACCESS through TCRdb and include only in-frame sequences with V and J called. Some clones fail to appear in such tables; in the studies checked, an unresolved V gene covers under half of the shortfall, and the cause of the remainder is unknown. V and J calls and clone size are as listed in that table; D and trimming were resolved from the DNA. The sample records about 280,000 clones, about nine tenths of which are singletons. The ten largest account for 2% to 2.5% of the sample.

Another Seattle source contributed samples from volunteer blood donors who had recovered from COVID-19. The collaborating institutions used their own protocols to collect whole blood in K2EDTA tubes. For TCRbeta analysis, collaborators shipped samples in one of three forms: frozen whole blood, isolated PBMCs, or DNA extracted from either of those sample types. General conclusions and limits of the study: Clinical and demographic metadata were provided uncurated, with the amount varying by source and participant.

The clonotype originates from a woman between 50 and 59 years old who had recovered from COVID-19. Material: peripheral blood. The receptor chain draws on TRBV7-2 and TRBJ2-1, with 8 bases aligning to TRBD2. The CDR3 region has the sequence CASSLLAGYNEQFF. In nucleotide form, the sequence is TGTGCCAGCAGCTTACTAGCGGGCTACAATGAGCAGTTCTTC. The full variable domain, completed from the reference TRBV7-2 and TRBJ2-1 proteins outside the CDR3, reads GAGVSQSPSNKVTEKGKDVELRCDPISGHTALYWYRQSLGQGLEFLIYFQGNSAPDKSGLPSDRFSAERTGGSVSTLTIQRTQQEDSAVYLCASSLLAGYNEQFFGPGTRLTVL.